Following are 5 T cell receptor beta chains from one sample sequenced in a study of OX40 agonist ivuxolimab in advanced cancers. The assay was immunoSEQ multiplex PCR, and TCRdb's table has in-frame clones only and misses some. In the table there are more than 15,000 clones, roughly 84% of which are singletons. Specimen: CD4+ or CD8+ T cells sorted from blood, collected in a trial of the OX40 agonist ivuxolimab. The receptor source for this set is an adult with an advanced solid tumor such as melanoma, head and neck, liver or kidney cancer.

This clone was found a few times. This chain uses TRBV10-2 with TRBJ2-1; D not resolved. This CDR3 spans 12 amino acids. Trimming left V 3 bases short and J 7 bases short, with 7 bases between. The V gene's germline CDR1 is WSHSY and CDR2 SAAADI. This CDR3 reads CASSENSNEQFF. In nucleotides, the CDR3 is TGCGCCAGCAGTGAAAATTCGAATGAGCAGTTCTTC.

The chain recombines TRBV6-1 with TRBJ2-3; tentatively, D is TRBD1 (5 bases). Looked up from germline, CDR1 is MNHNS and CDR2 is SASEGT. The V end lost 2 bases, the J end lost 2 bases, and 20 bases lay between the germline ends. The CDR3 sequence is 18 residues long. For the CDR3, the DNA is TGTGCCAGCAGTGAATTTTCGTACGCTACAGGAGTCACAGATACGCAGTATTTT. Its translation: CASSEFSYATGVTDTQYF.

The V gene is TRBV29-1, the J gene TRBJ2-2, with unresolved D. The CDR3 extends over 13 amino acids. CDR1 is SQVTM, CDR2 ANQGSEA, per germline. V lost 5 bases to trimming and J lost 3 bases, with 10 bases between them. The CDR3 spells CSVFDIYTGELFF. CDR3 coding DNA: TGCAGCGTTTTCGACATTTACACCGGGGAGCTGTTTTTT.

In this sample, this clone turned up a few times. The chain employs TRBV9 and TRBJ2-1; TRBD2 matches at 7 bases. The CDR3 covers 16 residues. Germline CDR1 reads SGDLS; CDR2 reads YYNGEE. The junction had 4 bases not matched to a gene; V was cut back by 0 bases and J by 1 base. CDR3 region: CASSVARGGSYNEQFF. CDR3 bases: TGTGCCAGCAGCGTAGCTCGCGGGGGATCCTACAATGAGCAGTTCTTC.

The chain combines TRBV7-6 with TRBJ2-3; TRBD2 agrees at 12 bases. This CDR3 region has 18 residues. From germline, CDR1 is SGHVS and CDR2 FNYEAQ. The junction had 11 bases not matched to a gene; V was cut back by 5 bases and J by 2 bases. CDR3 coding DNA: TGTGCCAGCAGCGAACAAGGACTAGCGGGGTCCTCCACAGATACGCAGTATTTT. It is translated as CASSEQGLAGSSTDTQYF.